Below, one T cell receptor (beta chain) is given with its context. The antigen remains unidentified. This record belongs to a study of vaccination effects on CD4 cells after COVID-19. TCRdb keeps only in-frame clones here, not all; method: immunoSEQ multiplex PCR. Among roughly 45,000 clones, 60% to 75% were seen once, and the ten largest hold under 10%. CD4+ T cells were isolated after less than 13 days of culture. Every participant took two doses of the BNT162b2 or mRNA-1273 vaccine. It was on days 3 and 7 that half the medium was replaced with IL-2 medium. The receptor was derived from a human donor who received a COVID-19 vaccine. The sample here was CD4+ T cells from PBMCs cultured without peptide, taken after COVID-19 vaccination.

The CDR3 reads CASSMTGEQVGAFF. CDR3 sequence (DNA): TGTGCCAGCTCCATGACAGGTGAACAAGTAGGAGCTTTCTTT. The chain joins TRBV18 to TRBJ1-1; a weak D match, TRBD1 (6 bases). Trimming removed 6 bases at V and 10 bases at J, with 21 bases between. The CDR3 contains 14 residues. Germline values: CDR1 KGHSH, CDR2 LQKENI.